The rows below give T cell receptor beta chains drawn from one sample of a study of cytomegalovirus exposure and HLA in healthy donors. Profiled with immunoSEQ multiplex PCR; TCRdb holds only in-frame clones, not every one. Among over 150,000 clones listed, over 60% were seen once. Input material: PBMCs. The receptor set was obtained from a woman aged 25 to 39 in good health and CMV-seronegative. CDR3s include the opening cysteine and the closing phenylalanine or tryptophan. D genes are given only for firm matches. Clone size, where shown, is once, few, many, or a class for clones that have expanded.

CDR3 DNA: TGCGCCAGCAGCCAATCTGGACAGGGAACGCGCGGCTACACCTTC
CDR3 protein: CASSQSGQGTRGYTF
V gene: TRBV4-1
clone size: -
J gene: TRBJ1-2
D gene: TRBD1

CDR3 DNA: TGTGCCAGCAGCCCGGGACAGGGTCGGTTCACTGAAGCTTTCTTT
CDR3 protein: CASSPGQGRFTEAFF
V gene: TRBV12-1
clone size: -
J gene: TRBJ1-1
D gene: -

CDR3 DNA: TGTGCCAGCAGTTTCAGGGGTTACATATACGAGCAGTACTTC
CDR3 protein: CASSFRGYIYEQYF
V gene: TRBV28
clone size: -
J gene: TRBJ2-7
D gene: -

CDR3 DNA: TGTGCCAGCAGCGACGGGAGCTACAATGAGCAGTTCTTC
CDR3 protein: CASSDGSYNEQFF
V gene: TRBV5-5
clone size: -
J gene: TRBJ2-1
D gene: -

CDR3 DNA: TGTGCCAGCAGTAAGGACAGGGGGGGCAATCAGCCCCAGCATTTT
CDR3 protein: CASSKDRGGNQPQHF
V gene: TRBV6-5
clone size: -
J gene: TRBJ1-5
D gene: TRBD1

CDR3 DNA: TGTGCCAGCACCGAGACAGGGGACCGTAGATCCTACAATGAGCAGTTCTTC
CDR3 protein: CASTETGDRRSYNEQFF
V gene: TRBV28
clone size: -
J gene: TRBJ2-1
D gene: TRBD1

CDR3 DNA: TGTGCCAGCAGCCAAAGGTCTAGCGGCTCCTACGAGCAGTACTTC
CDR3 protein: CASSQRSSGSYEQYF
V gene: TRBV7-9
clone size: -
J gene: TRBJ2-7
D gene: TRBD2

CDR3 DNA: TGTGCCAGCTCACCGGGGACTAGCGAAAGTGAGACCCAGTACTTC
CDR3 protein: CASSPGTSESETQYF
V gene: TRBV18
clone size: -
J gene: TRBJ2-5
D gene: TRBD2

CDR3 DNA: TGTGCCAGCAGTTTCGACAGGGGGACTTCCTACGAGCAGTACTTC
CDR3 protein: CASSFDRGTSYEQYF
V gene: TRBV27
clone size: -
J gene: TRBJ2-7
D gene: TRBD1

CDR3 DNA: TGTGCCAGCAGCTTAGGAAGACAGACCTCTGGGGCCAACGTCCTGACTTTC
CDR3 protein: CASSLGRQTSGANVLTF
V gene: TRBV7-9
clone size: few
J gene: TRBJ2-6
D gene: -

CDR3 DNA: TGTGCCAGCTCACAAGGACAGAGCTCCTATAATTCACCCCTCCACTTT
CDR3 protein: CASSQGQSSYNSPLHF
V gene: TRBV18
clone size: -
J gene: TRBJ1-6
D gene: -

CDR3 DNA: TGTGCCTGGGGGAGGGAATCCGGGGCAGGGCACGAGCAGTACTTC
CDR3 protein: CAWGRESGAGHEQYF
V gene: TRBV30
clone size: few
J gene: TRBJ2-7
D gene: TRBD2

CDR3 DNA: TGTGCCACAGGGCTGGAAGTTGGGAGCTCCTACGAGCAGTACTTC
CDR3 protein: CATGLEVGSSYEQYF
V gene: TRBV15
clone size: -
J gene: TRBJ2-7
D gene: -

CDR3 DNA: TGTGCCAGTAGGACCGGGACTAGCGGAGACGAGCAGTACTTC
CDR3 protein: CASRTGTSGDEQYF
V gene: TRBV19
clone size: -
J gene: TRBJ2-7
D gene: TRBD2

CDR3 DNA: TGTGCCATCAGGGGGACAAACAACATTCAGTACTTC
CDR3 protein: CAIRGTNNIQYF
V gene: TRBV10-3
clone size: -
J gene: TRBJ2-4
D gene: -

CDR3 DNA: TGTGCCAGCAGCTTAGGTCACTCGGGGGAGCAGTACTTC
CDR3 protein: CASSLGHSGEQYF
V gene: TRBV7-8
clone size: -
J gene: TRBJ2-7
D gene: -

CDR3 DNA: TGTGCCAGCTCACCCGGACTAGCGGGGGCTGGAGCAGATACGCAGTATTTT
CDR3 protein: CASSPGLAGAGADTQYF
V gene: TRBV18
clone size: -
J gene: TRBJ2-3
D gene: TRBD2

CDR3 DNA: TGTGCCAGCAGCTTAGTTTACCCTACCCGCCTGGACAATGAGCAGTTCTTC
CDR3 protein: CASSLVYPTRLDNEQFF
V gene: TRBV13
clone size: -
J gene: TRBJ2-1
D gene: -

CDR3 DNA: TGTGCCAGCAGCCAAGTACGGGGAACTGAAGCTTTCTTT
CDR3 protein: CASSQVRGTEAFF
V gene: TRBV4-2
clone size: -
J gene: TRBJ1-1
D gene: -

CDR3 DNA: TGTGCCAGCGGAGGGCTTCAGGGCTCACCCCTCCACTTT
CDR3 protein: CASGGLQGSPLHF
V gene: TRBV14
clone size: -
J gene: TRBJ1-6
D gene: -

CDR3 DNA: TGCGCCAGCAGCCAAGATGGGGCAGGGTATAGCAATCAGCCCCAGCATTTT
CDR3 protein: CASSQDGAGYSNQPQHF
V gene: TRBV4-1
clone size: few
J gene: TRBJ1-5
D gene: -

CDR3 DNA: TGTGCCACCAGCAGAGGACTAGGGCAGCCCCAGCATTTT
CDR3 protein: CATSRGLGQPQHF
V gene: TRBV15
clone size: -
J gene: TRBJ1-5
D gene: -

CDR3 DNA: TGTGCCAGCAGCGCCTCGCGGGGGCGGGGTACAGATACGCAGTATTTT
CDR3 protein: CASSASRGRGTDTQYF
V gene: TRBV5-6
clone size: -
J gene: TRBJ2-3
D gene: -

CDR3 DNA: TGTGCCAGCAGCCCAGGACAGAGCTCTGGGGCCAACGTCCTGACTTTC
CDR3 protein: CASSPGQSSGANVLTF
V gene: TRBV5-5
clone size: few
J gene: TRBJ2-6
D gene: -

CDR3 DNA: TGCGCCAGCAGCTTGGTGTCAGGGTTTGGGGAGACCCAGTACTTC
CDR3 protein: CASSLVSGFGETQYF
V gene: TRBV5-1
clone size: -
J gene: TRBJ2-5
D gene: -

CDR3 DNA: TGTGCCAGTGGGAGGGGTGGAAACACCATATATTTT
CDR3 protein: CASGRGGNTIYF
V gene: TRBV7-9
clone size: -
J gene: TRBJ1-3
D gene: -

CDR3 DNA: TGTGCCAGCAGCTACGGACCAGGGGGGTTGAAAGAGACCCAGTACTTC
CDR3 protein: CASSYGPGGLKETQYF
V gene: TRBV7-2
clone size: -
J gene: TRBJ2-5
D gene: -

CDR3 DNA: TGTGCCAGCAGCACCCAGGGGGGTTTTGGCTACACCTTC
CDR3 protein: CASSTQGGFGYTF
V gene: TRBV9
clone size: -
J gene: TRBJ1-2
D gene: TRBD1

CDR3 DNA: TGTGCCAGCTCACCACCGGGACTGGACCCCTACGAGCAGTACTTC
CDR3 protein: CASSPPGLDPYEQYF
V gene: TRBV18
clone size: -
J gene: TRBJ2-7
D gene: -

CDR3 DNA: TGTGCCAGCAGCTCCTATTTGGGACAGGGGATGGATATGAACACTGAAGCTTTCTTT
CDR3 protein: CASSSYLGQGMDMNTEAFF
V gene: TRBV5-6
clone size: -
J gene: TRBJ1-1
D gene: TRBD1

CDR3 DNA: TGCGCCAGCAGCCAAGATAGTGGTAACTATGGCTACACCTTC
CDR3 protein: CASSQDSGNYGYTF
V gene: TRBV4-3
clone size: -
J gene: TRBJ1-2
D gene: -

CDR3 DNA: TGTGCCAGCAGCTTTGGGGAGTCCTCTGGAAACACCATATATTTT
CDR3 protein: CASSFGESSGNTIYF
V gene: TRBV11-1
clone size: -
J gene: TRBJ1-3
D gene: -

CDR3 DNA: TGCGCCAGCAGCCAGATACTAACAGGTTCAACAGGGTACGGTGGCTACACCTTC
CDR3 protein: CASSQILTGSTGYGGYTF
V gene: TRBV5-1
clone size: -
J gene: TRBJ1-2
D gene: -

CDR3 DNA: TGTGCCAGCAGTGGGGCCGGTGGTTACACCGGGGAGCTGTTTTTT
CDR3 protein: CASSGAGGYTGELFF
V gene: TRBV25-1
clone size: -
J gene: TRBJ2-2
D gene: -

CDR3 DNA: TGTGCCAGCAGCTTAGGGGGGACAGTTTATGGCTACACCTTC
CDR3 protein: CASSLGGTVYGYTF
V gene: TRBV7-9
clone size: once
J gene: TRBJ1-2
D gene: TRBD1

CDR3 DNA: TGTGCCAGCAGCTTAGGAGGGGGGGATGGCTACGAGCAGTACTTC
CDR3 protein: CASSLGGGDGYEQYF
V gene: TRBV7-3
clone size: -
J gene: TRBJ2-7
D gene: -

CDR3 DNA: TGTGCCAGCAGCCAAGATCGGGGACATCAAGCTTTCTTT
CDR3 protein: CASSQDRGHQAFF
V gene: TRBV14
clone size: -
J gene: TRBJ1-1
D gene: -

CDR3 DNA: TGTGCCAGCAGCTTTTTCCTCGGGGAAAAACTGTTTTTT
CDR3 protein: CASSFFLGEKLFF
V gene: TRBV7-2
clone size: once
J gene: TRBJ1-4
D gene: -

CDR3 DNA: TGCGCCAGCAGCTTAGGGACAGTCTATAATTCGCCCCTCCACTTT
CDR3 protein: CASSLGTVYNSPLHF
V gene: TRBV5-1
clone size: once
J gene: TRBJ1-6
D gene: TRBD1

CDR3 DNA: TGTGCCAGTAGTATGGGCAGAGTTAATCAGCCCCAGCATTTT
CDR3 protein: CASSMGRVNQPQHF
V gene: TRBV19
clone size: -
J gene: TRBJ1-5
D gene: -

CDR3 DNA: TGTGCCAGCAGCGTTGGGGGGGGCGTCGCAGATACGCAGTATTTT
CDR3 protein: CASSVGGGVADTQYF
V gene: TRBV9
clone size: few
J gene: TRBJ2-3
D gene: -

CDR3 DNA: TGTGCTAGTGGTTTGACGGGGATCTCTCTACGGCAGTACTTC
CDR3 protein: CASGLTGISLRQYF
V gene: TRBV12-5
clone size: -
J gene: TRBJ2-7
D gene: -

CDR3 DNA: TGCGCCAGCAGCCAAGGCCCAGCGGTGAGCACAGATACGCAGTATTTT
CDR3 protein: CASSQGPAVSTDTQYF
V gene: TRBV4-3
clone size: -
J gene: TRBJ2-3
D gene: -

CDR3 DNA: TGTGCCAGCAGTTACTCGACAGGTGGCACCTACGAGCAGTACTTC
CDR3 protein: CASSYSTGGTYEQYF
V gene: TRBV6-5
clone size: -
J gene: TRBJ2-7
D gene: -

CDR3 DNA: TGCGCCAGCAGCCCGGTCGGGGAGCCCCACCTCCACTTT
CDR3 protein: CASSPVGEPHLHF
V gene: TRBV5-1
clone size: -
J gene: TRBJ1-6
D gene: -

CDR3 DNA: TGCGCCAGCAGCCAAGTCGCCTTCCTACTACAGGGGCGCACAGATACGCAGTATTTT
CDR3 protein: CASSQVAFLLQGRTDTQYF
V gene: TRBV4-1
clone size: -
J gene: TRBJ2-3
D gene: TRBD1

CDR3 DNA: TGTGCCTGGAGTGTAGGGGGCTCCTATAATTCACCCCTCCACTTT
CDR3 protein: CAWSVGGSYNSPLHF
V gene: TRBV30
clone size: few
J gene: TRBJ1-6
D gene: -

CDR3 DNA: TGTGCCTGGACACTCTCTGGAAACACCATATATTTT
CDR3 protein: CAWTLSGNTIYF
V gene: TRBV30
clone size: -
J gene: TRBJ1-3
D gene: -

CDR3 DNA: TGTGCCAGCAGTTCCAGGCCTCGTGTCTACGAGCAGTACTTC
CDR3 protein: CASSSRPRVYEQYF
V gene: TRBV28
clone size: -
J gene: TRBJ2-7
D gene: -

CDR3 DNA: TGTGCCAGCAGCTTGGCTGCGGGATACAATGAGCAGTTCTTC
CDR3 protein: CASSLAAGYNEQFF
V gene: TRBV5-6
clone size: -
J gene: TRBJ2-1
D gene: -

CDR3 DNA: TGTGCCAGCAGCCCCCCCCGGGGTGGCGAGCAGTACTTC
CDR3 protein: CASSPPRGGEQYF
V gene: TRBV9
clone size: -
J gene: TRBJ2-7
D gene: -

CDR3 DNA: TGCGCCAGCAGCCAAACGGCGGGGGCAGGGGGCAATACGCAGTATTTT
CDR3 protein: CASSQTAGAGGNTQYF
V gene: TRBV4-3
clone size: -
J gene: TRBJ2-3
D gene: -

CDR3 DNA: TGTGCCAGCAGTTCAGCCGCCGACGGGTACGAGCAGTACTTC
CDR3 protein: CASSSAADGYEQYF
V gene: TRBV6-5
clone size: -
J gene: TRBJ2-7
D gene: -

CDR3 DNA: TGTGCCAGCAGCTTGACGGACAGGGATGGCTACACCTTC
CDR3 protein: CASSLTDRDGYTF
V gene: TRBV5-6
clone size: -
J gene: TRBJ1-2
D gene: TRBD1

CDR3 DNA: TGTGCCACCGCCTGGGGGCCGTACAATGAGCAGTTCTTC
CDR3 protein: CATAWGPYNEQFF
V gene: TRBV19
clone size: -
J gene: TRBJ2-1
D gene: -

CDR3 DNA: TGCAGAACTTTTCTTACACGGGACAGCGACTACAATGAGCAGTTCTTC
CDR3 protein: CRTFLTRDSDYNEQFF
V gene: TRBV29-1
clone size: -
J gene: TRBJ2-1
D gene: TRBD1

CDR3 DNA: TGTGCCAGCAGCTATTATAACACCGGGGAGCTGTTTTTT
CDR3 protein: CASSYYNTGELFF
V gene: TRBV7-2
clone size: -
J gene: TRBJ2-2
D gene: -

CDR3 DNA: TGCGCCAGCAGCCAAGTGTCGGGCACAGATACGCAGTATTTT
CDR3 protein: CASSQVSGTDTQYF
V gene: TRBV4-1
clone size: -
J gene: TRBJ2-3
D gene: -